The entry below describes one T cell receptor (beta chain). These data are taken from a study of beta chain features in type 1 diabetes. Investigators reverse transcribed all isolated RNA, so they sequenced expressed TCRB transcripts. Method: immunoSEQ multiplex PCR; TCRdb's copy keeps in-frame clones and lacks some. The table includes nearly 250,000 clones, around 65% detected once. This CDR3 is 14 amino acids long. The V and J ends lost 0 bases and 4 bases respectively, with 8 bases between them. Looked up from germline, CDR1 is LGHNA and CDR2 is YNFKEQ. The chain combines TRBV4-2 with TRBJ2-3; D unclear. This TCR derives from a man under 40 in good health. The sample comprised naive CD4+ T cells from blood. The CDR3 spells CASSQEAQADTQYF. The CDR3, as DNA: TGTGCCAGCAGCCAAGAGGCTCAGGCAGATACGCAGTATTTT.